The T cell receptor beta chain described here comes from a study of T cells in Graves' hyperthyroidism and ophthalmopathy. Findings and caveats of the study: For ophthalmopathy, model prediction preceded onset by a median about 6 months. Most thyroid-expanded clonotypes above 0.001 were also found in blood. In simple terms, a model built on 13 V-J features told ophthalmopathy apart from stable hyperthyroidism.

Regarding this clonotype: Antigen: not known.

TCR beta CDR3 sequences were amplified from RNA transcripts. A first-round RT-PCR of the TCR CDR3 used the HTBI primer set. TCRdb called the multiplex PCR reads again in MiXCR, with one record for every CDR3 protein. The table lists roughly 700,000 distinct CDR3 sequences, roughly a third of them singletons. Across 18 months, stable Graves' hyperthyroidism was marked by no progression to ophthalmopathy. The receptor's source is a woman between 40 and 50 years old with Graves' hyperthyroidism. The sequenced sample consisted of blood.

The CDR3 spells CASTLGGGRDQYF. Written as DNA, the CDR3 is TGTGCCAGCACCCTGGGGGGCGGACGCGACCAGTACTTC. V and J are TRBV7-9 and TRBJ2-7; tentatively, D is TRBD1 or TRBD2 (6 bases each). V lost 7 bases and J 10 bases, leaving 20 bases between the germline ends. The germline CDR1 and CDR2 sequences are SEHNR and FQNEAQ (reference sequence). This CDR3 is built from 13 residues.